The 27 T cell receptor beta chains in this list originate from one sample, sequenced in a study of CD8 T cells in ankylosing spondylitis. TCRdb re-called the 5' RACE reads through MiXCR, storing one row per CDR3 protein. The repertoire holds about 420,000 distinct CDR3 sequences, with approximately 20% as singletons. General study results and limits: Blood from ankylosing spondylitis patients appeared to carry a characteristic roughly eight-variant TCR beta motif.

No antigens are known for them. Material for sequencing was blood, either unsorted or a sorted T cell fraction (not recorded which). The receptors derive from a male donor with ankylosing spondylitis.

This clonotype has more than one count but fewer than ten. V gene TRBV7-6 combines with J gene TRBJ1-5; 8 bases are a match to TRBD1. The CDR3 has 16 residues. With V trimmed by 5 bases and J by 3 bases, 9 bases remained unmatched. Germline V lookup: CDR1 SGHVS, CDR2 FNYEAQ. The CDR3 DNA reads TGTGCCAGCAGCGTGGGGACAGGCATGAACAATCAGCCCCAGCATTTT. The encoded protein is CASSVGTGMNNQPQHF.

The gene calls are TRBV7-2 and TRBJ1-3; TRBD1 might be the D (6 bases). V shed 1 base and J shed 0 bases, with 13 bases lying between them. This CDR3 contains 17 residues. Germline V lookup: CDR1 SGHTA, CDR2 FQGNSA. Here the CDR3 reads CASSLVGAASSGNTIYF. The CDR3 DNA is TGTGCCAGCAGCTTAGTGGGGGCAGCGAGCTCTGGAAACACCATATATTTT.

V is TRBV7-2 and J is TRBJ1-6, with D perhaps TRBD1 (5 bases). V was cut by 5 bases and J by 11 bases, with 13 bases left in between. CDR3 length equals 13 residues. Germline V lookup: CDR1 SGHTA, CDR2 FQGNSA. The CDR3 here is CASSRPGVPPLHF. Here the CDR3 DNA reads TGTGCCAGCAGCCGACCGGGGGTCCCACCCCTCCACTTT.

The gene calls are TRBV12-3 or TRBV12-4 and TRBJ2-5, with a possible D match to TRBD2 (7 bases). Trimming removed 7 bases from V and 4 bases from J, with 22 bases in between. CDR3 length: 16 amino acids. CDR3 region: CASTQGVRRGGETQYF. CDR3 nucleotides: TGTGCCAGCACCCAAGGGGTGCGGAGGGGGGGAGAGACCCAGTACTTC.

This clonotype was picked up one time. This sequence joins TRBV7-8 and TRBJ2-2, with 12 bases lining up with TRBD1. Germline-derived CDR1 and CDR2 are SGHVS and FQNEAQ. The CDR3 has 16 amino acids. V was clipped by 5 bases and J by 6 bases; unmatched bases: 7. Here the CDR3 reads CASSHYRDRGPGELFF. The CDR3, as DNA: TGTGCCAGCAGCCACTACCGGGACAGGGGGCCCGGGGAGCTGTTTTTT.

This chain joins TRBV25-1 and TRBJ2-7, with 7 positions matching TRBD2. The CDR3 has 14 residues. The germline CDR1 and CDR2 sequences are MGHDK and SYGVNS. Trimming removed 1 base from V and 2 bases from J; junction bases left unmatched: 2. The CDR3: CASSELGLPYEQYF. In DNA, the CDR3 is TGTGCCAGCAGTGAATTGGGACTACCCTACGAGCAGTACTTC.

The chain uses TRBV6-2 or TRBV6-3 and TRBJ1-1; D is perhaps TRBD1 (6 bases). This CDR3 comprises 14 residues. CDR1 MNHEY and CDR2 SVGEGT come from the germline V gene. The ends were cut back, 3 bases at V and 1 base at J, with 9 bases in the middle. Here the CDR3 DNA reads TGTGCCAGCAGTTATAGGGGGGAGAACACTGAAGCTTTCTTT. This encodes CASSYRGENTEAFF.

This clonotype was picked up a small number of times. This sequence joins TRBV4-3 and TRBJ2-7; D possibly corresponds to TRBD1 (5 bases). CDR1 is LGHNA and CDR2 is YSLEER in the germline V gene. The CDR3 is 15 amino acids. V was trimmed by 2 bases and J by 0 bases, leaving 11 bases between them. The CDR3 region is CASSQTATVSYEQYF. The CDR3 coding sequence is TGCGCCAGCAGCCAAACCGCGACAGTCTCCTACGAGCAGTACTTC.

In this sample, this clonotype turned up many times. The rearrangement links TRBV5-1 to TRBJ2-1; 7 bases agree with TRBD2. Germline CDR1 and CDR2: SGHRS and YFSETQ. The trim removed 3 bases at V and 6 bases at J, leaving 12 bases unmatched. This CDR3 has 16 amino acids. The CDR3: CASSSASGALGNEQFF. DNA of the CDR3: TGCGCCAGCAGCTCAGCTAGCGGAGCCCTGGGCAATGAGCAGTTCTTC.

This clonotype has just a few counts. In nucleotides, the CDR3 is TGTGCCAGTAGTCCACAACTCAGAGTGAACACTGAAGCTTTCTTT. This codes for CASSPQLRVNTEAFF. The chain joins TRBV19 to TRBJ1-1; D unclear. Deletions cut 5 bases from V and 0 bases from J, with 13 bases between. This CDR3 is built from 15 residues. CDR1 is LNHDA, CDR2 SQIVND, per germline (reference sequence).

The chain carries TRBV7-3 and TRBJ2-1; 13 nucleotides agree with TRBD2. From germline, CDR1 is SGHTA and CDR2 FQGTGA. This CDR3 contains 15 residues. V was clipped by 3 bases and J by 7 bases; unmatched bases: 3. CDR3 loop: CASSLGLAGLNEQFF. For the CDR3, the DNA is TGTGCCAGCAGCTTGGGACTAGCGGGACTAAATGAGCAGTTCTTC.

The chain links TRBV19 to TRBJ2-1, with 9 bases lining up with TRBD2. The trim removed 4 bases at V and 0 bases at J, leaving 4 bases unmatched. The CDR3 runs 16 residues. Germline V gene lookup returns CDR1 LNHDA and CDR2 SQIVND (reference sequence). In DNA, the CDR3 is TGTGCCAGTAGTAGCGGGAGGGCCACCTCCTACAATGAGCAGTTCTTC. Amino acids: CASSSGRATSYNEQFF.

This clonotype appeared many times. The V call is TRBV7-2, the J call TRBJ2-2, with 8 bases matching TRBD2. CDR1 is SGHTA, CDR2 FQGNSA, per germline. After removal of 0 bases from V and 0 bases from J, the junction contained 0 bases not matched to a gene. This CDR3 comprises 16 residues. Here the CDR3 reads CASSLASGANTGELFF. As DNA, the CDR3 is TGTGCCAGCAGCTTAGCTAGCGGGGCGAACACCGGGGAGCTGTTTTTT.

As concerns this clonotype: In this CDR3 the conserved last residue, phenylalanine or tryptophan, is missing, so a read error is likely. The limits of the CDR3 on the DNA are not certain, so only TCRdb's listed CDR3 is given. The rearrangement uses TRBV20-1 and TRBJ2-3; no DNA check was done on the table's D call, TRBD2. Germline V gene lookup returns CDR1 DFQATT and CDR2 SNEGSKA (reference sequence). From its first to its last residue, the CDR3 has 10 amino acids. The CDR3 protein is CSAPPGLAGS.

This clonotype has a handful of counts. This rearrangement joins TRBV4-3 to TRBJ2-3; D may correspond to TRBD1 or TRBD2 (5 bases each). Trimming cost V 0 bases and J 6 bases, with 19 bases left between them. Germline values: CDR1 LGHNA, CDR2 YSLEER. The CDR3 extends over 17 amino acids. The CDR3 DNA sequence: TGCGCCAGCAGCCAAGATTTGGGGGAGCAGTTTCCGGATACGCAGTATTTT. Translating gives CASSQDLGEQFPDTQYF.

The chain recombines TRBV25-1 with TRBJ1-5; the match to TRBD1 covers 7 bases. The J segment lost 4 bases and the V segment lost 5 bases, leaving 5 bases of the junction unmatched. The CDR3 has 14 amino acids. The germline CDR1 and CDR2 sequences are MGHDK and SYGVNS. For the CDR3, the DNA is TGTGCCAGCAGTAAGACAGGGAGTAATCAGCCCCAGCATTTT. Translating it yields CASSKTGSNQPQHF.

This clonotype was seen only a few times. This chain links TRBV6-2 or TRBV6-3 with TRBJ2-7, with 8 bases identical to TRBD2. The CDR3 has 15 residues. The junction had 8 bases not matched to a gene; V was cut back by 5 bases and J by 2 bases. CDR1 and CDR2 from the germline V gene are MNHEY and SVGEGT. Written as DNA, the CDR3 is TGTGCCAGCAGTACACATAGCGGGACGACCTACGAGCAGTACTTC. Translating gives CASSTHSGTTYEQYF.

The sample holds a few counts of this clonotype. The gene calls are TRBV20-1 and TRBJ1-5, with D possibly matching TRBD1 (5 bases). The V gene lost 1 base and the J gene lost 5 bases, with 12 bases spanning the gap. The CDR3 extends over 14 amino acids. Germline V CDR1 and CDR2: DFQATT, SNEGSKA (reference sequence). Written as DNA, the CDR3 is TGCAGTGCTAGAGGGGGGACTGCAGATCAGCCCCAGCATTTT. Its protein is CSARGGTADQPQHF.

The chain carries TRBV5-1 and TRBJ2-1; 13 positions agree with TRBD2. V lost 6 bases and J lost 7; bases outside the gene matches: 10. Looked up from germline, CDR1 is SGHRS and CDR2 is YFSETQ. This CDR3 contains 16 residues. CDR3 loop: CASNPSVTSGRNEQFF. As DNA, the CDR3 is TGCGCCAGCAACCCCAGCGTGACTAGCGGGAGGAATGAGCAGTTCTTC.

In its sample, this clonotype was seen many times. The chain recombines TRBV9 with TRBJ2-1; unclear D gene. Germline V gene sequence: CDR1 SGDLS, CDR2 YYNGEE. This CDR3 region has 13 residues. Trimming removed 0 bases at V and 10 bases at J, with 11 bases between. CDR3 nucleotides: TGTGCCAGCAGCGTAGCGCAAGCCTTGGAGCAGTTCTTC. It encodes CASSVAQALEQFF. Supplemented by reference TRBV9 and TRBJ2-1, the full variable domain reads DSGVTQTPKHLITATGQRVTLRCSPRSGDLSVYWYQQSLDQGLQFLIQYYNGEERAKGNILERFSAQQFPDLHSELNLSSLELGDSALYFCASSVAQALEQFFGPGTRLTVL.

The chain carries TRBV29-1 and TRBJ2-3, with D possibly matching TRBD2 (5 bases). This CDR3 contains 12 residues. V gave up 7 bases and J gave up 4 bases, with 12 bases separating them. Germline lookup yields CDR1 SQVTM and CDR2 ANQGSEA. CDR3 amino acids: CSAGENADTQYF. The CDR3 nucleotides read TGCAGCGCCGGGGAGAACGCAGATACGCAGTATTTT.

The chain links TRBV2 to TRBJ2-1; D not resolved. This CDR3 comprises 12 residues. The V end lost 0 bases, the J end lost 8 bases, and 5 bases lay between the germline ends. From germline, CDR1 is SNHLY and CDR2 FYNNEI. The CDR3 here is CASSEAWDEQFF. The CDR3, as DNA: TGTGCCAGCAGTGAAGCTTGGGATGAGCAGTTCTTC.

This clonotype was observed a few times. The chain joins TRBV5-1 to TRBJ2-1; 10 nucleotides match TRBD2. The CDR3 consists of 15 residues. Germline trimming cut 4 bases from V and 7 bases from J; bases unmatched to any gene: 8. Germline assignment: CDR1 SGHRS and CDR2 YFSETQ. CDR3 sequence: CASSAALAGVNEQFF. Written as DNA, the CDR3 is TGCGCCAGCAGCGCGGCGCTAGCGGGAGTTAATGAGCAGTTCTTC.

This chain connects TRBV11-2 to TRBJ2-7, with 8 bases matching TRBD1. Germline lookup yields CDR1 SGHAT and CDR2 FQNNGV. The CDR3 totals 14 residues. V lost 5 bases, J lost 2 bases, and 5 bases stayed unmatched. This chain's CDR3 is CASSPWDRTYEQYF. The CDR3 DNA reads TGTGCCAGCAGCCCCTGGGACAGGACCTACGAGCAGTACTTC.

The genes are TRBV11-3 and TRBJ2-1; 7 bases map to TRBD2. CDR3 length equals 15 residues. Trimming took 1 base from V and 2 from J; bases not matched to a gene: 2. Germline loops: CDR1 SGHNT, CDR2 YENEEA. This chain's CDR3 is CASSLAGLPYNEQFF. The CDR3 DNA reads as TGTGCCAGCAGCTTAGCGGGACTACCCTACAATGAGCAGTTCTTC. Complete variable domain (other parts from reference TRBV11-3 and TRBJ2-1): EAGVVQSPRYKIIEKKQPVAFWCNPISGHNTLYWYLQNLGQGPELLIRYENEEAVDDSQLPKDRFSAERLKGVDSTLKIQPAELGDSAVYLCASSLAGLPYNEQFFGPGTRLTVL.

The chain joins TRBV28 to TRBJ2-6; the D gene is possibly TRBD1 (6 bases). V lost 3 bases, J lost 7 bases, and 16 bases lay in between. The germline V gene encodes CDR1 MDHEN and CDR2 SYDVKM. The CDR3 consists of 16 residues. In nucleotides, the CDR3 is TGTGCCAGCAGTTTTCGCCCAGGGGATTACGCCAACGTCCTGACTTTC. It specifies CASSFRPGDYANVLTF.

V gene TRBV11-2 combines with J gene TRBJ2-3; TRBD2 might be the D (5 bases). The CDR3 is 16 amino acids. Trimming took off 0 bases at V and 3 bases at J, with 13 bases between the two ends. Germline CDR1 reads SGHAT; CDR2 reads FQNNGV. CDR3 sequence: CASSLEWTPPTDTQYF. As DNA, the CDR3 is TGTGCCAGCAGCTTAGAGTGGACTCCGCCTACAGATACGCAGTATTTT.